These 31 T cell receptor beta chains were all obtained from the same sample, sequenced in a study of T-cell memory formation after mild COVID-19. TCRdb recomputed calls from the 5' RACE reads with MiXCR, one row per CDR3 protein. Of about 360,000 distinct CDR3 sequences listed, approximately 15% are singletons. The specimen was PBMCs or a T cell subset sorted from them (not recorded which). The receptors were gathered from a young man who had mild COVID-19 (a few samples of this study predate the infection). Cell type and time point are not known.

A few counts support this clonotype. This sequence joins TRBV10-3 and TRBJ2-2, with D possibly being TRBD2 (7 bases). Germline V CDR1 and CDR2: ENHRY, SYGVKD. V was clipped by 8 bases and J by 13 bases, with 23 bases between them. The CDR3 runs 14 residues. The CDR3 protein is CAIGHREGSPGLFF. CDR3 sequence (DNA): TGTGCCATCGGCCACAGGGAGGGGAGTCCGGGGCTGTTTTTT.

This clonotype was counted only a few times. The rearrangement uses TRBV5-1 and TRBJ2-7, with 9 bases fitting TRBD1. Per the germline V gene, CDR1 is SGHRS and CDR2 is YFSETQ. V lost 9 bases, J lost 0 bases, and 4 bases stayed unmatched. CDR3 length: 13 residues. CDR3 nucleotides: TGCGCCACCGGGACAGGGAGCTCCTACGAGCAGTACGTC. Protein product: CATGTGSSYEQYV.

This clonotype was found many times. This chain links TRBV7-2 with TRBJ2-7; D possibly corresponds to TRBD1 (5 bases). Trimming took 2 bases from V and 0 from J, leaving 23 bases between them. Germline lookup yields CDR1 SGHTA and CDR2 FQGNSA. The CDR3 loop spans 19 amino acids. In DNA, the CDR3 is TGTGCCAGCAGCTTAAGAGGCCGCTTTTGGGGCCTAAGCTCCTACGAGCAGTACTTC. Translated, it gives CASSLRGRFWGLSSYEQYF.

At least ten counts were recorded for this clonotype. The CDR3 here is CASSSRAYTGELFF. As DNA, the CDR3 is TGCGCCAGCAGCTCCCGGGCCTACACCGGGGAGCTGTTTTTT. This rearrangement joins TRBV4-3 to TRBJ2-2; D remains ambiguous. V was trimmed by 5 bases and J by 3 bases, leaving 10 bases between them. The germline V gene has CDR1 LGHNA and CDR2 YSLEER. This CDR3 is built from 14 residues.

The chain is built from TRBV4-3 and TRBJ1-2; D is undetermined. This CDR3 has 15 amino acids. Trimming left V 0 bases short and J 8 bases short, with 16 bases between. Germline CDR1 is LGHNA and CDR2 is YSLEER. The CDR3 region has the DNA TGCGCCAGCAGCCAAGAGAGATCCGGGGTACGGGGCTACACCTTC. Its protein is CASSQERSGVRGYTF.

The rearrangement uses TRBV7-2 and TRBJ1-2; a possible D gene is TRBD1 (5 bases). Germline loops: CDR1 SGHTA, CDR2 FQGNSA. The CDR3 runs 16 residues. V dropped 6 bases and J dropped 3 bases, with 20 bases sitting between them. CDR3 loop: CASSFSGRGKYYGYTF. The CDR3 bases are TGTGCCAGCAGTTTCTCGGGACGTGGAAAATACTATGGCTACACCTTC.

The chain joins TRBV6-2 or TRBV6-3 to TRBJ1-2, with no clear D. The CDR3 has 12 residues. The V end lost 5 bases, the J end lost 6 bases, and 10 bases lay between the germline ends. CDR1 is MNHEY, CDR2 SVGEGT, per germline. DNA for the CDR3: TGTGCCAGCAGTGATTATAGACATGGCTACACCTTC. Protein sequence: CASSDYRHGYTF.

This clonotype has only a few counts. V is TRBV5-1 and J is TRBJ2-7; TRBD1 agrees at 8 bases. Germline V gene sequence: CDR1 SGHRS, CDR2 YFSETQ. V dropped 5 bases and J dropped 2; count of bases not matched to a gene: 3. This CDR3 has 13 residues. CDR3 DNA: TGCGCCAGCAGGACACAGGGGGCCTACGAGCAGTACTTC. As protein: CASRTQGAYEQYF.

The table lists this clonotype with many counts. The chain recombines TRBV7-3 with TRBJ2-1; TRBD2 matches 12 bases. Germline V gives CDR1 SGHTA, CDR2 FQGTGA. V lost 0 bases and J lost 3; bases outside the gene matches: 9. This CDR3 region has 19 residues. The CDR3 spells CASSLTAGTSGFYYNEQFF. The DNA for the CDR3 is TGTGCCAGCAGCTTAACGGCGGGGACTAGCGGGTTTTACTACAATGAGCAGTTCTTC. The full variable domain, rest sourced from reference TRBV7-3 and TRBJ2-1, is GAGVSQTPSNKVTEKGKYVELRCDPISGHTALYWYRQSLGQGPEFLIYFQGTGAADDSGLPNDRFFAVRPEGSVSTLKIQRTERGDSAVYLCASSLTAGTSGFYYNEQFFGPGTRLTVL.

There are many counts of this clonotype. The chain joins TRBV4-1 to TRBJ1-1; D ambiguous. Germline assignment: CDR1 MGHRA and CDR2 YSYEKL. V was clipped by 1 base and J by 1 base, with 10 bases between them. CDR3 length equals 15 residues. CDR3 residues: CASSQGRHTNTEAFF. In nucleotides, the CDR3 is TGCGCCAGCAGCCAAGGGCGACATACGAACACTGAAGCTTTCTTT.

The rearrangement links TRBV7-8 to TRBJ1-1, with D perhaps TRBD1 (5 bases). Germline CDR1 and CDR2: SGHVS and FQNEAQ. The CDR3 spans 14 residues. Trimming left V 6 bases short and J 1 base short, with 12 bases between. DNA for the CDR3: TGTGCCAGCAGTCGCATGAGGGGGAACACTGAAGCTTTCTTT. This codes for CASSRMRGNTEAFF.

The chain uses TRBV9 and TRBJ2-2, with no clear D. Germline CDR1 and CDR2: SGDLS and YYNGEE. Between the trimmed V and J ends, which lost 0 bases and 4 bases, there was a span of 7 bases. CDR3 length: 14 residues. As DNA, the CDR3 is TGTGCCAGCAGCGTAGTTGGTTTCACCGGGGAGCTGTTTTTT. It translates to CASSVVGFTGELFF.

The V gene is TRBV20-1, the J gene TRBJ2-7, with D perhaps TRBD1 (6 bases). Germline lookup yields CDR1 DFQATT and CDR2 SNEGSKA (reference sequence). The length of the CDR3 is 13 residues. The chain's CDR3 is CSVRQDPSSEQYV. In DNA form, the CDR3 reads TGCAGTGTCAGACAGGATCCCTCCTCCGAGCAGTACGTC.

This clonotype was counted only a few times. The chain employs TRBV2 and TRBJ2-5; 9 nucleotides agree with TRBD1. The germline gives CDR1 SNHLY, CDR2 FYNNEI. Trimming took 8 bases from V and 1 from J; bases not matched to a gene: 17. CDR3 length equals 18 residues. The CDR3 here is CASVPGTGSGWGQETQYF. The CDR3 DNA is TGTGCCAGCGTTCCAGGGACAGGGTCGGGTTGGGGCCAAGAGACCCAGTACTTC.

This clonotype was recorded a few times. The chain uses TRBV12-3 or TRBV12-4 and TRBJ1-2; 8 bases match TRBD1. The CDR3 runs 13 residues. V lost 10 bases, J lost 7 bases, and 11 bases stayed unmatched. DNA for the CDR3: TGTGCCACCATGGGAGGACAGGGTCTTGGCTACACCTTC. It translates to CATMGGQGLGYTF.

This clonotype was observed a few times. The CDR3 sequence: CASSQTYGTISNQPQHF. The CDR3 DNA follows: TGTGCCAGCAGTCAAACCTACGGGACCATTAGCAATCAGCCCCAGCATTTT. This sequence joins TRBV7-2 and TRBJ1-5, with D possibly being TRBD1 (5 bases). V was shortened by 6 bases and J by 0 bases, with 18 bases between the two germline ends. The germline V gene has CDR1 SGHTA and CDR2 FQGNSA. CDR3 length: 17 residues.

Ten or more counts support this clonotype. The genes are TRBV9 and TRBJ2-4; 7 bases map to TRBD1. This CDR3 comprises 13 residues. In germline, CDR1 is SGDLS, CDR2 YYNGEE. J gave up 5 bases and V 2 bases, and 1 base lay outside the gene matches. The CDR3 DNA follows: TGTGCCAGCAGCGTCGGGACAGAAAACATTCAGTACTTC. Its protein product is CASSVGTENIQYF.

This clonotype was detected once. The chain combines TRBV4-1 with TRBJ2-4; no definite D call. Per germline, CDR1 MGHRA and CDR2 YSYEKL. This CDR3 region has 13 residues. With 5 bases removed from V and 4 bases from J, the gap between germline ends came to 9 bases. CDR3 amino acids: CASSGPTKNIQYF. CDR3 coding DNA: TGCGCCAGCAGCGGACCGACTAAAAACATTCAGTACTTC.

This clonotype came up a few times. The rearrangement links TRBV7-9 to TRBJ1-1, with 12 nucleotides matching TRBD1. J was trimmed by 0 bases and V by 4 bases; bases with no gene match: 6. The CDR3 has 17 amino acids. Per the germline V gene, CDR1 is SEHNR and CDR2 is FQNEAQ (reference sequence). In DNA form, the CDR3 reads TGTGCCAGCAGCTCCCGGGACAGGGGGCTAATGAACACTGAAGCTTTCTTT. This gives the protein CASSSRDRGLMNTEAFF.

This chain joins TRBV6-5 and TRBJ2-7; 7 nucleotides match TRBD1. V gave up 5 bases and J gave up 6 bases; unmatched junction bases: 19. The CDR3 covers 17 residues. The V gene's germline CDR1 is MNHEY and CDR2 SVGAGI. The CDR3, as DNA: TGTGCCAGCAGTATTGGGTACAGGGGATCAAACCTCGGCGAGCAGTACTTC. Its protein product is CASSIGYRGSNLGEQYF.

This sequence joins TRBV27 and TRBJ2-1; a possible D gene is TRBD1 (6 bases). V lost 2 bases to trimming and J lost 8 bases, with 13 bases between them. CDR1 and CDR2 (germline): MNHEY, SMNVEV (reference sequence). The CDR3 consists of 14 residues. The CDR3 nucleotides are TGTGCCAGCAGTTTAGGGTACAGGGTCGATGAGCAGTTCTTC. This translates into CASSLGYRVDEQFF.

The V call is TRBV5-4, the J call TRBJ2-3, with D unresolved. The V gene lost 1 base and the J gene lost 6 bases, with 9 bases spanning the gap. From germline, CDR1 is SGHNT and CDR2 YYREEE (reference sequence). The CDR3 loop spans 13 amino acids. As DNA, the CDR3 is TGTGCCAGCAGCTTGACCAATTCGGATACGCAGTATTTT. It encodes CASSLTNSDTQYF.

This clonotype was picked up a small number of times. CDR3 DNA: TGTGCCAGCATCCAATGGGGGGGCAGACATGGCTACACCTTC. It codes for CASIQWGGRHGYTF. V and J are TRBV6-1 and TRBJ1-2, with a possible D match to TRBD1 (6 bases). The V and J ends lost 7 bases and 6 bases respectively, with 18 bases between them. CDR3 length: 14 residues. CDR1 and CDR2 (germline): MNHNS, SASEGT.

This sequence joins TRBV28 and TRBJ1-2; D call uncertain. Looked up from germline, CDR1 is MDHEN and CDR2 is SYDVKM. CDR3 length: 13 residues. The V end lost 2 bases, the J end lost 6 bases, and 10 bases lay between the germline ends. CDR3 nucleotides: TGTGCCAGCAGTTTAGGGTGGCAGGATGGCTACACCTTC. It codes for CASSLGWQDGYTF.

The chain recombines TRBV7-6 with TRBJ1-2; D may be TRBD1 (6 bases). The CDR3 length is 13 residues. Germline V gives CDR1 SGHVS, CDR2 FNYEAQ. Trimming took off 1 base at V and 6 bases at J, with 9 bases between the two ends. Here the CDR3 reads CASSLVQGDGYTF. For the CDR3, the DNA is TGTGCCAGCAGCTTAGTACAGGGAGATGGCTACACCTTC.

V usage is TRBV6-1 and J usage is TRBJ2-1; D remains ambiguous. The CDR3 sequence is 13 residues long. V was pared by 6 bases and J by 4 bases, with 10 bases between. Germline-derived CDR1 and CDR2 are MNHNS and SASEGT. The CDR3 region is CASSKDGYNEQFF. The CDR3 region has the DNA TGTGCCAGCAGCAAGGACGGGTACAATGAGCAGTTCTTC.

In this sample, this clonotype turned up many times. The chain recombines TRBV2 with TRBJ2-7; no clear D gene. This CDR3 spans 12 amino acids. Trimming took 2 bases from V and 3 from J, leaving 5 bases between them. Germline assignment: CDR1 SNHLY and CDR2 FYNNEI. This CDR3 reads CASSESFYEQYF. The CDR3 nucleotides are TGTGCCAGCAGTGAATCGTTCTACGAGCAGTACTTC.

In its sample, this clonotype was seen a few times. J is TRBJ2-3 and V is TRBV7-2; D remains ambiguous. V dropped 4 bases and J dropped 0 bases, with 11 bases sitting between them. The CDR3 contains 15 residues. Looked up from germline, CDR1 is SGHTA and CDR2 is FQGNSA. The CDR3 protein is CASSSQQPSTDTQYF. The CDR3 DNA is TGTGCCAGCAGCTCACAGCAGCCTAGCACAGATACGCAGTATTTT. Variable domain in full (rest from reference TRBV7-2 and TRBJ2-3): GAGVSQSPSNKVTEKGKDVELRCDPISGHTALYWYRQSLGQGLEFLIYFQGNSAPDKSGLPSDRFSAERTGGSVSTLTIQRTQQEDSAVYLCASSSQQPSTDTQYFGPGTRLTVL.

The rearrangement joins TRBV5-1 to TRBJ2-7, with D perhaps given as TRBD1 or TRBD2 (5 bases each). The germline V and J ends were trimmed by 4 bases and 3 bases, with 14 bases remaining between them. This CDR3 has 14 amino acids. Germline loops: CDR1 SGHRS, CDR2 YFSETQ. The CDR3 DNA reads TGCGCCAGCAGCCTCCGGGACGGATACTACGAGCAGTACTTC. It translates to CASSLRDGYYEQYF.

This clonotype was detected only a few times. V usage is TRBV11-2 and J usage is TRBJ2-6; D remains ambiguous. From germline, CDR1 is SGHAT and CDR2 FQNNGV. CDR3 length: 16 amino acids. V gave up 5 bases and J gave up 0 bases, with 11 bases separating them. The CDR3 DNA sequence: TGTGCCAGCAGCCCGCTGACGGCCTCTGGGGCCAACGTCCTGACTTTC. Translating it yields CASSPLTASGANVLTF.

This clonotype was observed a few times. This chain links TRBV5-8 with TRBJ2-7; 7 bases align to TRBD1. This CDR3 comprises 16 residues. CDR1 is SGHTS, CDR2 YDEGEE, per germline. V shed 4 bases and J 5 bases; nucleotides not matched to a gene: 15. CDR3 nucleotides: TGTGCCAGCAGCCCAGGGACAGCCGGTCGGGACGACGAGCAGTACTTC. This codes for CASSPGTAGRDDEQYF.